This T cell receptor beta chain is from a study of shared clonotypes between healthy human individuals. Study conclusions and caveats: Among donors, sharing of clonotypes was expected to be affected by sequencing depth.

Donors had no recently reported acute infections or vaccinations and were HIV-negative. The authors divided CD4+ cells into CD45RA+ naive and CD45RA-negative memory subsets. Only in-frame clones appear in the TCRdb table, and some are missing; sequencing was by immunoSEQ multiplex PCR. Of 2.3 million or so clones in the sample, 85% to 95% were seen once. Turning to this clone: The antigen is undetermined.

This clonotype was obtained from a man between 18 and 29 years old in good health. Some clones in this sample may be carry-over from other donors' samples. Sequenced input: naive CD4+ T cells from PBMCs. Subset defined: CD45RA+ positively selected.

CDR3 protein: CAISEGTNMNTEAFF. CDR3 in DNA: TGTGCCATCAGTGAGGGGACAAACATGAACACTGAAGCTTTCTTT. V usage is TRBV10-3 and J usage is TRBJ1-1, with D possibly matching TRBD1 (6 bases). Trimming removed 2 bases at V and 0 bases at J, with 10 bases between. CDR1 and CDR2 (germline): ENHRY, SYGVKD. This CDR3 is 15 amino acids long.